These 9 T cell receptor beta chains were all obtained from the same sample, sequenced in a study of blood T cell repertoires in COVID-19. Assay: immunoSEQ multiplex PCR; the TCRdb copy retains only in-frame clones and omits some. The sample lists over 200,000 clones; about nine tenths were seen once. The sequenced sample consisted of peripheral blood. All receptors derive from a man aged 40-55 years who had recovered from COVID-19.

V and J are TRBV9 and TRBJ1-4; D perhaps matches TRBD1 (5 bases). The CDR3 covers 14 residues. Trimming shortened V by 3 bases and J by 4 bases, and 10 bases separated the two germline ends. Germline V CDR1 and CDR2: SGDLS, YYNGEE. The CDR3 DNA reads as TGTGCCAGCAGCGCAGGGCGAGGTAATGAAAAACTGTTTTTT. Encoded protein: CASSAGRGNEKLFF.

The gene calls are TRBV2 and TRBJ1-6; 7 nucleotides align to TRBD1. The CDR3 is 14 amino acids. Germline V lookup: CDR1 SNHLY, CDR2 FYNNEI. V lost 6 bases and J lost 6; bases outside the gene matches: 5. The CDR3 sequence is CASSRQGFNSPLHF. CDR3 DNA: TGTGCCAGCAGCCGACAGGGCTTTAATTCACCCCTCCACTTT.

The genes are TRBV11-3 and TRBJ2-2, with D possibly TRBD2 on 5 matching bases. This CDR3 has 14 amino acids. The germline V gene encodes CDR1 SGHNT and CDR2 YENEEA. Trimming removed 2 bases from V and 6 bases from J, with 10 bases in between. DNA of the CDR3: TGTGCCAGCAGCTTACGTTCGGGGTCCGGGGAGCTGTTTTTT. It encodes CASSLRSGSGELFF.

In this sample, this clone turned up once. The chain employs TRBV27 and TRBJ1-1; weak D call: TRBD1 (6 bases). This CDR3 has 13 residues. Trimming pared 5 bases from V and 7 bases from J, leaving 14 bases between. CDR1 is MNHEY and CDR2 is SMNVEV in the germline V gene (reference sequence). As DNA, the CDR3 is TGTGCCAGCAGTCCCTCTACAGGGTATGAAGCTTTCTTT. Encoded protein: CASSPSTGYEAFF.

The rearrangement links TRBV6-5 to TRBJ1-3; D gene unclear. With 0 bases removed from V and 0 bases from J, the gap between germline ends came to 9 bases. Germline V lookup: CDR1 MNHEY, CDR2 SVGAGI. This CDR3 contains 16 residues. The CDR3: CASSYSSQLSGNTIYF. CDR3 nucleotides: TGTGCCAGCAGTTACTCGTCACAGCTCTCTGGAAACACCATATATTTT.

This clone was seen a single time. The J gene is TRBJ2-1, the V gene TRBV18; 8 bases are shared with TRBD2. This CDR3 is built from 12 residues. Germline CDR1 reads KGHSH; CDR2 reads LQKENI. J lost 7 bases, V lost 5 bases, and 1 base had no gene match. CDR3 protein: CASSSSGNEQFF. CDR3 DNA sequence: TGTGCCAGCTCATCTAGCGGGAATGAGCAGTTCTTC. The variable domain in full, completed from reference TRBV18 and TRBJ2-1, reads NAGVMQNPRHLVRRRGQEARLRCSPMKGHSHVYWYRQLPEEGLKFMVYLQKENIIDESGMPKERFSAEFPKEGPSILRIQQVVRGDSAAYFCASSSSGNEQFFGPGTRLTVL.

The V call is TRBV9, the J call TRBJ1-1; unclear D gene. Germline V gene lookup returns CDR1 SGDLS and CDR2 YYNGEE. V lost 0 bases, J lost 4 bases, and 10 bases lay in between. The CDR3 totals 14 residues. The DNA of the CDR3 is TGTGCCAGCAGCGTAGCTAACGAGGGCACTGAAGCTTTCTTT. It encodes CASSVANEGTEAFF.

Note on this clone: Since a much larger clone is just one base distant, this may be a read error. The genes are TRBV3-1 (or the pseudogene TRBV3-2) and TRBJ2-2; a weak D match, TRBD2 (6 bases). Germline V gene data show CDR1 as LGHDT and CDR2 as YNNKEL (reference sequence). This CDR3 contains 13 residues. Trimming removed 2 bases at V and 6 bases at J, with 7 bases between. The CDR3 DNA follows: TGTGCCAGCAGCCAACGGGGGTCCGGGGAGCTGTTTTTT. It is translated as CASSQRGSGELFF.

The chain is built from TRBV9 and TRBJ1-6; D call uncertain. Germline CDR1 and CDR2: SGDLS and YYNGEE. With 7 bases removed from V and 3 bases from J, the gap between germline ends came to 5 bases. The CDR3 contains 12 residues. The CDR3 DNA is TGTGCCAGCGGAGGCTATAATTCACCCCTCCACTTT. Translation: CASGGYNSPLHF.